There are many counts of the clone carrying this T cell receptor (beta chain). The antigen is unknown. Unique molecular identifiers were present on the cDNA, which also gained a universal primer site by template switching. TCRdb used MiXCR to reprocess the 5' RACE reads, holding one entry per CDR3 protein. Altogether 500,000 to 650,000 distinct CDR3 sequences are present, about 20% being singletons, with the ten largest covering about 0.5%. The source of the sample is a study of identical twins. Study observations and caveats: Interpretation of the results relied on cross-sectional statistical analysis and not on following the same donors. Weaker excess twin sharing was observed in beta out-of-frame sequences.

These same records also appear under a second study, on yellow fever vaccine responses in identical twins. That source reports: Reportedly, the T cell response mounted by twins to vaccine seemed partly convergent, partly personalized.

The sequence was collected from a woman younger than 30 in good health. Material: CD4+ T cells sorted from blood.

The CDR3: CASTVGASHGELFF. DNA for the CDR3: TGTGCCAGCACGGTGGGCGCCTCCCACGGGGAGCTGTTTTTT. The chain is built from TRBV12-3 or TRBV12-4 and TRBJ2-2; D remains unclear. The CDR3 runs to 14 residues. Trimming shortened V by 7 bases and J by 7 bases, and 16 bases separated the two germline ends.